Each of the 20 T cell receptor beta chains below was sequenced from the same sample in a study of cytomegalovirus exposure and HLA in healthy donors. Sequencing was performed with immunoSEQ multiplex PCR; in TCRdb, only in-frame clones are kept and a portion is missing. The sample lists approximately 160,000 clones; around 92% were seen once. Specimen: PBMCs. These receptors all stem from a woman younger than 35 in good health and CMV-seropositive.

The V and J genes are TRBV30 and TRBJ1-5, with 8 bases that match TRBD1. V lost 3 bases to trimming and J lost 5 bases; unmatched junction nucleotides: 9. The CDR3 contains 15 residues. Germline assignment: CDR1 GTSNPN and CDR2 SVGIG (reference sequence). The CDR3 nucleotides read TGTGCCTGGAGCCGCGGACCGGACAGGGATCAGCCCCAGCATTTT. It yields the protein CAWSRGPDRDQPQHF.

V and J are TRBV7-2 and TRBJ2-4; TRBD2 agrees at 9 bases. CDR1 and CDR2 from the germline V gene are SGHTA and FQGNSA. The CDR3 has 15 residues. Losses at the gene ends were 5 bases for V and 0 bases for J; bases not matched to a gene: 2. DNA of the CDR3: TGTGCCAGCAGCCCTAGCGGGGTAGCCAAAAACATTCAGTACTTC. Translated: CASSPSGVAKNIQYF.

This clone was recorded only once. V is TRBV5-1 and J is TRBJ2-1; 11 bases line up with TRBD1. This CDR3 spans 15 amino acids. Trimming took 2 bases from V and 6 from J; bases not matched to a gene: 4. Per germline, CDR1 SGHRS and CDR2 YFSETQ. This chain's CDR3 is CASSFGTGGGNEQFF. The CDR3 bases are TGCGCCAGCAGCTTCGGGACAGGGGGAGGCAATGAGCAGTTCTTC.

The chain couples TRBV2 to TRBJ2-1, with a tentative D call TRBD2 (7 bases). This CDR3 has 17 amino acids. Per the germline V gene, CDR1 is SNHLY and CDR2 is FYNNEI. V was cut by 6 bases and J by 0 bases, with 18 bases left in between. Written as DNA, the CDR3 is TGTGCCAGCAGGCTCCTTGGGGCGGGGGCCTCCTACAATGAGCAGTTCTTC. Translation: CASRLLGAGASYNEQFF.

This chain links TRBV29-1 with TRBJ2-7; TRBD2 agrees at 12 bases. Germline V CDR1 and CDR2: SQVTM, ANQGSEA. The CDR3 spans 14 residues. V trimming: 5 bases; J trimming: 3 bases; junction bases outside the gene matches: 5. The CDR3 loop is CSVSSGRALYEQYF. In nucleotides, the CDR3 is TGCAGCGTTTCTAGCGGGAGGGCTCTCTACGAGCAGTACTTC.

V usage is TRBV7-2 and J usage is TRBJ2-1, with 8 bases fitting TRBD2. J gave up 7 bases and V 6 bases, and 14 bases lay outside the gene matches. The CDR3 is 16 residues long. Germline V CDR1 and CDR2: SGHTA, FQGNSA. The CDR3 DNA is TGTGCCAGCAGTAGAAGGGGCAAGCGGGAGAGTAATGAGCAGTTCTTC. Its translation is CASSRRGKRESNEQFF.

This clone showed up just once. The chain has TRBV5-6 and TRBJ1-4; 9 bases map to TRBD1. Germline CDR1 is SGHDT and CDR2 is YYEEEE. CDR3 length equals 15 residues. V trimming: 7 bases; J trimming: 2 bases; junction bases outside the gene matches: 6. CDR3 coding DNA: TGTGCCAGCGCTTTAACAGGGGGCACTAATGAAAAACTGTTTTTT. Encoded protein: CASALTGGTNEKLFF.

The chain links TRBV6-5 to TRBJ1-2; a possible D gene is TRBD1 (5 bases). Per the germline V gene, CDR1 is MNHEY and CDR2 is SVGAGI. The CDR3 consists of 13 residues. Trimming removed 7 bases at V and 6 bases at J, with 15 bases between. The CDR3, as DNA: TGTGCCAGCAAAAAACTGGGAGGGGATGGCTACACCTTC. Translation gives CASKKLGGDGYTF.

The chain has TRBV15 and TRBJ1-3, with TRBD1 matching 7 bases. Germline V gene data show CDR1 as LNHNV and CDR2 as YYDKDF (reference sequence). CDR3 size: 17 residues. Trimming cost V 2 bases and J 0 bases; bases outside gene matches: 7. The CDR3 protein is CATSRTGQPYSGNTIYF. CDR3 nucleotide sequence: TGTGCCACCAGCAGAACGGGACAGCCTTACTCTGGAAACACCATATATTTT.

This clone occurred once. The V gene is TRBV28, the J gene TRBJ2-7, with 9 positions matching TRBD2. Germline-derived CDR1 and CDR2 are MDHEN and SYDVKM. The CDR3 covers 17 residues. J was trimmed by 5 bases and V by 5 bases; bases with no gene match: 16. Here the CDR3 DNA reads TGTGCCAGCAGTCCCGCGGGACTAGCACTTGGACGGGACGAGCAGTACTTC. This codes for CASSPAGLALGRDEQYF.

The CDR3 loop is CASSFNLAGSRTEAFF. The CDR3 DNA reads as TGTGCCAGCAGCTTCAACCTCGCGGGATCTCGCACTGAAGCTTTCTTT. The V gene is TRBV7-9, the J gene TRBJ1-1; D not resolved. Trimming cost V 3 bases and J 4 bases, with 18 bases left between them. The germline V gene encodes CDR1 SEHNR and CDR2 FQNEAQ (reference sequence). The CDR3 runs to 16 residues.

The V gene is TRBV6-4, the J gene TRBJ2-3, with TRBD1 matching 10 bases. CDR1 and CDR2 (germline): MRHNA, SNTAGT. The CDR3 is 15 residues long. J was trimmed by 5 bases and V by 3 bases; bases with no gene match: 5. CDR3: CASSEGTGEGDTQYF. The DNA for the CDR3 is TGTGCCAGCAGTGAGGGGACAGGGGAAGGAGATACGCAGTATTTT.

The rearrangement uses TRBV5-1 and TRBJ2-7; 9 positions match TRBD2. The CDR3 consists of 15 residues. The ends lost 3 bases at V and 3 bases at J; junction bases unmatched: 7. Germline V gives CDR1 SGHRS, CDR2 YFSETQ. The CDR3 nucleotides are TGCGCCAGCAGCTCCTTAGCGGGAGCGGACTACGAGCAGTACTTC. Its protein product is CASSSLAGADYEQYF.

This clone was observed once. The chain couples TRBV27 to TRBJ2-7, with D possibly TRBD2 on 6 matching bases. V was trimmed by 4 bases and J by 4 bases, leaving 17 bases between them. The CDR3 has 15 residues. Germline V gives CDR1 MNHEY, CDR2 SMNVEV (reference sequence). The CDR3 loop reads CASSSDYSRLYEQYF. In DNA, the CDR3 is TGTGCCAGCAGTTCGGACTACTCTAGGCTGTACGAGCAGTACTTC.

The V call is TRBV20-1, the J call TRBJ1-2, with TRBD1 identical over 7 bases. J was trimmed by 8 bases and V by 4 bases; bases with no gene match: 4. The CDR3 consists of 11 residues. Germline-derived CDR1 and CDR2 are DFQATT and SNEGSKA (reference sequence). The chain's CDR3 is CSAKGGRGYTF. CDR3 DNA sequence: TGCAGTGCTAAAGGGGGCAGGGGCTACACCTTC.

This chain links TRBV6-4 with TRBJ2-7; TRBD2 agrees at 10 bases. V shed 2 bases and J 2 bases; nucleotides not matched to a gene: 15. This CDR3 contains 19 residues. Germline V lookup: CDR1 MRHNA, CDR2 SNTAGT. The CDR3 loop is CASSDTPFELAGPPYEQYF. The DNA for the CDR3 is TGTGCCAGCAGTGACACCCCCTTCGAACTAGCGGGACCTCCCTACGAGCAGTACTTC.

The chain carries TRBV7-8 and TRBJ2-7; a possible D gene is TRBD1 (6 bases). This CDR3 region has 15 residues. Germline CDR1 and CDR2: SGHVS and FQNEAQ. V was trimmed by 5 bases and J by 1 base, leaving 15 bases between them. Here the CDR3 DNA reads TGTGCCAGCAGCCCCGACAGGTTCCTATCCTACGAGCAGTACTTC. Translation gives CASSPDRFLSYEQYF. Complete variable domain (other parts from reference TRBV7-8 and TRBJ2-7): GAGVSQSPRYKVAKRGQDVALRCDPISGHVSLFWYQQALGQGPEFLTYFQNEAQLDKSGLPSDRFFAERPEGSVSTLKIQRTQQEDSAVYLCASSPDRFLSYEQYFGPGTRLTVT.

The rearrangement uses TRBV9 and TRBJ1-3; D gene ambiguous. Germline-derived CDR1 and CDR2 are SGDLS and YYNGEE. Trimming removed 4 bases at V and 0 bases at J, with 14 bases between. This CDR3 has 16 amino acids. The CDR3 DNA reads as TGTGCCAGCAGCTCCCCCTCAGGCGTCTCTGGAAACACCATATATTTT. This encodes CASSSPSGVSGNTIYF.

The chain joins TRBV10-2 to TRBJ1-4; D unresolved. The CDR3 has 12 amino acids. Germline V gene lookup returns CDR1 WSHSY and CDR2 SAAADI. Trimming took off 3 bases at V and 13 bases at J, with 12 bases between the two ends. CDR3 amino acids: CASSDLEARLFF. Here the CDR3 DNA reads TGCGCCAGCAGTGATTTAGAGGCCAGACTGTTTTTT.

The table lists this clone with a count of one. CDR3 in DNA: TGTGCCAGCAGCATCCCCCAGGGGGCGCGGAGTCAGCCCCAGCATTTT. Amino acids: CASSIPQGARSQPQHF. This chain links TRBV7-3 with TRBJ1-5; TRBD1 aligns across 8 bases. CDR3 length equals 16 residues. Germline CDR1 is SGHTA and CDR2 is FQGTGA. Trimming removed 5 bases from V and 6 bases from J; junction bases left unmatched: 12.